This T cell receptor (beta chain) was identified during a study of blood T cell repertoires in COVID-19 (dated by TCRdb to 2019 to 2021). Describing the broader study: Samples covering the acute and convalescent phases of COVID-19 were provided by collaborators in the United States, Italy and Spain. The material from the prospective study consisted of cDNA or gDNA derived from T cells, B-cell-depleted T cells, or PBMCs. Subjects who had been exposed to COVID-19, were actively infected with it, or had recovered from it provided the deeply sampled blood TCRbeta repertoires that made up the dataset. A freely available public database, intended as a resource for researchers studying the immune response to SARS-CoV-2, is where the repertoires were released. The samples were drawn from two sources: the first 160 participants of the ongoing ImmuneRACE study, and 1,000 to 1,500 subjects contributed by 6 global collaborators. A de-identified subject ID, COVID-19 status, age in years and sex were almost always included in the sample metadata. Where available, HLA class I and class II types were obtained from metadata supplied by the sample provider rather than from assay-based typing. General study outcomes and caveats: The amount of clinical and demographic metadata varied by source and participant and was provided uncurated.

The germline V gene (reference sequence) supplies CDR1 LNHDA and CDR2 SQIVND. The CDR3 sequence holds 14 residues, the cysteine and phenylalanine included. The sequence is cut down to CDR3 DNA, 42 bases in frame from base 1. V lost 3 bases and J lost 1 base; the stretch between them is 9 bases long. Notes on this clone: Its target antigen remains unknown. No base-level quality is on record; no much larger clone is a single base apart.

TCRbeta CDR3 regions were amplified from genomic DNA by means of the immunoSEQ Assay, a bias-controlled multiplex PCR. The authors' pipeline ran thus. The number of nucleated cells in each sample was estimated from the amplification of reference gene primers within the assay. Sequence reads were collapsed and filtered to measure the absolute abundance of every unique TCRbeta CDR3 rearrangement. Productive Simpson clonality was computed per sample as the square root of Simpson's diversity index over productive rearrangements. TCRdb provides this immuneACCESS table in a form limited to in-frame rearrangements. Some clones are lacking; in checked studies, under half of them reflect an unresolved V gene, and why the rest are absent is not known. V and J calls and clone size are as listed in that table; D and trimming were resolved from the DNA. The sample yields about 70,000 clones; around 87% were counted once. The ten largest clonotypes hold 11% of the sample.

The collaborating institutions used their own protocols to collect whole blood in K2EDTA tubes. For TCRbeta analysis, collaborators shipped samples as frozen whole blood, isolated PBMCs, or DNA extracted from either of those sample types. The source material was peripheral blood. The clonotype originates from a woman aged 18-35 years with acute or convalescent COVID-19. This sequence uses TRBV19 and TRBJ1-2, with no confident D gene call. The CDR3 here reads CASSIGRFNYGYTF. The sequence in DNA is TGTGCCAGTAGTATCGGGAGATTTAACTATGGCTACACCTTC. The reference TRBV19 and TRBJ1-2 proteins fill in what lies around the CDR3, so the full variable domain reads DGGITQSPKYLFRKEGQNVTLSCEQNLNHDAMYWYRQDPGQGLRLIYYSQIVNDFQKGDIAEGYSVSREKKESFPLTVTSAQKNPTAFYLCASSIGRFNYGYTFGSGTRLTVV.